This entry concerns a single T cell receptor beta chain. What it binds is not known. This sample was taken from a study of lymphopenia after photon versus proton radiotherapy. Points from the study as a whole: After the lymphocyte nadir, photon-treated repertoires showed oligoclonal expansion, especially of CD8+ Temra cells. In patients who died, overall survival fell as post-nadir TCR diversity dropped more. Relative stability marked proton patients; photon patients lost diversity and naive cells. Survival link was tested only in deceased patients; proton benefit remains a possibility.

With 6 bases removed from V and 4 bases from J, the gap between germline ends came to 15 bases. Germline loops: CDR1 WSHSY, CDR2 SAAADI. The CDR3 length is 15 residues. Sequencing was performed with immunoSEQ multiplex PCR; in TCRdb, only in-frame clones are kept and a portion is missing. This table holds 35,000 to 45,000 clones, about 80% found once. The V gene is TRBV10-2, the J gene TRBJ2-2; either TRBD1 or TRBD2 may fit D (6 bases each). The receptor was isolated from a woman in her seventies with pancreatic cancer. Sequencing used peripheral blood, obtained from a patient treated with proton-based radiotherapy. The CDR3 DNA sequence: TGCGCCAGCAGGCAAATAGGGGGGACCACCGGGGAGCTGTTTTTT. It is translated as CASRQIGGTTGELFF.